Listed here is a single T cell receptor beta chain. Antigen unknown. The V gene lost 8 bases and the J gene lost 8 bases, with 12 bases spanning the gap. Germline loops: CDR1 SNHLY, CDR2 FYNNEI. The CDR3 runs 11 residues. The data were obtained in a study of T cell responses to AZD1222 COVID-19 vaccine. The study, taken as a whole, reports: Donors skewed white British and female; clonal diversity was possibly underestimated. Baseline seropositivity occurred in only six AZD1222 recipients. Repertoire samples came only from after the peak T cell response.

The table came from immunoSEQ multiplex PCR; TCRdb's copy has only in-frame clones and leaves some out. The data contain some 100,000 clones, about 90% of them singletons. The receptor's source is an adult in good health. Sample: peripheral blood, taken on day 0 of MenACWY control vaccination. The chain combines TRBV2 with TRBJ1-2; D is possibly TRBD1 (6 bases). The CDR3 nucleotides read TGTGCCAGCTGGGGGGCGTTCGGCTACACCTTC. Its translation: CASWGAFGYTF.